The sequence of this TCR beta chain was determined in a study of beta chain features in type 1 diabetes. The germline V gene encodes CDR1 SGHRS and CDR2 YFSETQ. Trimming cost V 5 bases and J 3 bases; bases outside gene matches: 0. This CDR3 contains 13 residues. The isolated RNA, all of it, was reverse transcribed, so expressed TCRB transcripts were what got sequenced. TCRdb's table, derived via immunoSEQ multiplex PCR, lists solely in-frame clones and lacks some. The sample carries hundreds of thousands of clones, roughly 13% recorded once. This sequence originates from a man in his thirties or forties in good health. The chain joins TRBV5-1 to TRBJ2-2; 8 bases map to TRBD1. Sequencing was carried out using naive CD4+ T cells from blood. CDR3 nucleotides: TGCGCCAGCAGGGGACAGGACACCGGGGAGCTGTTTTTT. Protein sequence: CASRGQDTGELFF. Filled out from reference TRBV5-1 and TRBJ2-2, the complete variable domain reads KAGVTQTPRYLIKTRGQQVTLSCSPISGHRSVSWYQQTPGQGLQFLFEYFSETQRNKGNFPGRFSGRQFSNSRSEMNVSTLELGDSALYLCASRGQDTGELFFGEGSRLTVL.